Described below is a single TCR beta chain sequence and its context. Between the trimmed V and J ends, which lost 1 base and 6 bases, there was a span of 13 bases. CDR1 is SGHRS and CDR2 is YFSETQ in the germline V gene. The CDR3 spans 14 residues. This sample was included in a study of blood T cell repertoires in COVID-19. Looking at the study overall: Specimens from acute and convalescent COVID-19 originated in the United States, Italy and Spain. From T cells, B-cell-depleted T cells, or PBMCs came the material, which was cDNA or gDNA.

Per the original data handling: Estimation of nucleated cell counts was performed using reference gene primer amplification. Clones were read by immunoSEQ multiplex PCR, and TCRdb kept only the in-frame ones, dropping some. That table gives V, J and clone size, and the DNA gave D and trimming. The data contain 120,000 to 150,000 clones, approximately 90% of them singletons. This clonotype was obtained from a woman aged 45-59 years with acute or convalescent COVID-19. V usage is TRBV5-1 and J usage is TRBJ1-2; possibly TRBD1 for D (5 bases). The material sequenced was peripheral blood. CDR3 DNA: TGCGCCAGCAGCTTGTCGGGGGACGGGGATGGCTACACCTTC. This gives the protein CASSLSGDGDGYTF. The full variable domain, completed using reference TRBV5-1 and TRBJ1-2, is KAGVTQTPRYLIKTRGQQVTLSCSPISGHRSVSWYQQTPGQGLQFLFEYFSETQRNKGNFPGRFSGRQFSNSRSEMNVSTLELGDSALYLCASSLSGDGDGYTFGSGTRLTVV.